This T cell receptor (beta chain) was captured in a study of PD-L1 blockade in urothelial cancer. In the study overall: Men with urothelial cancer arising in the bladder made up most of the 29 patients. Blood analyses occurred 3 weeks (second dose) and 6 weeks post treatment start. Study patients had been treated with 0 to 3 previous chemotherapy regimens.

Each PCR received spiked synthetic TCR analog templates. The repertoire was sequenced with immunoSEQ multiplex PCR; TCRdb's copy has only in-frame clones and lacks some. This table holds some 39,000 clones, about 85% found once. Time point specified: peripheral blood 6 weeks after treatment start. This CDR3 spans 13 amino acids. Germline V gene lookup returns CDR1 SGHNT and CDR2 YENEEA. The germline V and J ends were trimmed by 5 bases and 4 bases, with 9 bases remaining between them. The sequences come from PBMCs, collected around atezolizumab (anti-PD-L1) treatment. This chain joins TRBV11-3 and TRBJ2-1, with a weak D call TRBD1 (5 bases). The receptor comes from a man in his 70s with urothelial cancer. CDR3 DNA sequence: TGTGCCAGCAGCCCCGACAGTTACAATGAGCAGTTCTTC. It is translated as CASSPDSYNEQFF.